This T cell receptor (beta chain) was captured in a study of cytomegalovirus exposure and HLA in healthy donors. Using immunoSEQ multiplex PCR, the repertoire was profiled, and TCRdb retains in-frame clones only, with some absent. The sample has more than 55,000 clones, 96% seen once. This clone was counted once. The CDR3 covers 18 residues. Germline V gene sequence: CDR1 MDHEN, CDR2 SYDVKM. Trimming at V came to 1 base and at J to 4 bases, leaving 12 bases not matched to a gene. Specimen: PBMCs. This receptor was taken from a man younger than 35 in good health and CMV-seronegative. This chain uses TRBV28 with TRBJ2-3; TRBD1 matches 9 bases. Written as DNA, the CDR3 is TGTGCCAGCAGTTTATCCCCCGGACAGGGGAGGGGCCCAGATACGCAGTATTTT. The encoded protein is CASSLSPGQGRGPDTQYF.